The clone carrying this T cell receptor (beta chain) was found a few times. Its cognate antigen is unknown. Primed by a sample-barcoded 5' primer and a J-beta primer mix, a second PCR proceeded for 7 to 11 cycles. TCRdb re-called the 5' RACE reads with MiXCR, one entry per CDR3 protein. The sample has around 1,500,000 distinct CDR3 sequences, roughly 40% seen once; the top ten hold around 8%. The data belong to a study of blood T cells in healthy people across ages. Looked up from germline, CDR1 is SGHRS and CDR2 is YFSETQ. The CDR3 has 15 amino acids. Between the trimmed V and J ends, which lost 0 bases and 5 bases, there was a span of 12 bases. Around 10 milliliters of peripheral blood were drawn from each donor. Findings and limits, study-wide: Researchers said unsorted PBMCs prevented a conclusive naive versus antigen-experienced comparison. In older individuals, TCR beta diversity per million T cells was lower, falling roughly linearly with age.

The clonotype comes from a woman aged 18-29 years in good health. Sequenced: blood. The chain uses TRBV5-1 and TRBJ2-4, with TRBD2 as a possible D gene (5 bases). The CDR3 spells CASSLGEPPQNIQYF. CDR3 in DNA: TGCGCCAGCAGCTTGGGGGAGCCTCCTCAAAACATTCAGTACTTC.